Below are 15 T cell receptor beta chains sequenced from a single sample in a study of T cells in Graves' hyperthyroidism and ophthalmopathy. Regions amplified from RNA transcripts were the TCR beta CDR3 regions. The HTBI primer set drove a first-round RT-PCR of the TCR CDR3. TCRdb re-called the multiplex PCR reads with MiXCR, one entry per CDR3 protein. Here the sample spans under 350,000 distinct CDR3 sequences, 18% being singletons. Material: blood. These receptors originate from a woman aged 50 to 60 with Graves' hyperthyroidism.

This clonotype occurred a few times. The chain has TRBV19 and TRBJ1-1, with 7 bases fitting TRBD1. Trimming took 5 bases from V and 6 from J; bases not matched to a gene: 6. The CDR3 sequence is 13 residues long. Germline V lookup: CDR1 LNHDA, CDR2 SQIVND (reference sequence). In nucleotides, the CDR3 is TGTGCCAGTAGTCAACAGGGGATCGCTGAAGCTTTCTTT. Translated, it gives CASSQQGIAEAFF. Using reference TRBV19 and TRBJ1-1 for the parts outside the CDR3, the full variable domain is DGGITQSPKYLFRKEGQNVTLSCEQNLNHDAMYWYRQDPGQGLRLIYYSQIVNDFQKGDIAEGYSVSREKKESFPLTVTSAQKNPTAFYLCASSQQGIAEAFFGQGTRLTVV.

This clonotype appeared a few times. The chain's CDR3 is CARVTRGSPLHF. CDR3 sequence (DNA): TGTGCCAGGGTGACCCGGGGGTCACCCCTCCACTTT. The chain combines TRBV28 with TRBJ1-6, with a possible D match to TRBD1 (5 bases). Per germline, CDR1 MDHEN and CDR2 SYDVKM. Trimming stripped 9 bases from V and 10 bases from J, with 13 bases between. The CDR3 covers 12 residues.

Only a few counts were recorded for this clonotype. The gene calls are TRBV29-1 and TRBJ2-3, with 9 nucleotides matching TRBD1. The CDR3 loop spans 13 amino acids. With 7 bases clipped from V and 3 bases from J, the junction kept 5 bases outside the gene matches. CDR1 and CDR2 (germline): SQVTM, ANQGSEA. The DNA of the CDR3 is TGCAGCGGTACAGGGGGCGAGACAGATACGCAGTATTTT. Translated: CSGTGGETDTQYF.

The chain has TRBV12-3 or TRBV12-4 and TRBJ1-1; D not resolved. V shed 1 base and J shed 9 bases, with 15 bases lying between them. The CDR3 has 14 amino acids. CDR3 sequence: CASSLEGWAGKAFF. The CDR3 DNA is TGTGCCAGCAGTTTAGAAGGCTGGGCAGGCAAAGCTTTCTTT.

This clonotype was seen ten or more times. The rearrangement links TRBV5-1 to TRBJ2-7, with D maybe TRBD1 (5 bases). The germline V and J ends were trimmed by 4 bases and 4 bases, with 12 bases remaining between them. In germline, CDR1 is SGHRS, CDR2 YFSETQ. The CDR3 has 13 residues. CDR3 sequence (DNA): TGCGCCAGCAGCGCCGACAGCTTTTACGAGCAGTACTTC. It translates to CASSADSFYEQYF. Full variable domain (remainder filled in from reference TRBV5-1 and TRBJ2-7): KAGVTQTPRYLIKTRGQQVTLSCSPISGHRSVSWYQQTPGQGLQFLFEYFSETQRNKGNFPGRFSGRQFSNSRSEMNVSTLELGDSALYLCASSADSFYEQYFGPGTRLTVT.

This clonotype was seen more than once but under ten times. The genes are TRBV27 and TRBJ2-7; 7 bases are a match to TRBD1. Unmatched junction bases numbered 12, after V lost 5 bases and J lost 8 bases. The germline V gene encodes CDR1 MNHEY and CDR2 SMNVEV (reference sequence). The CDR3 covers 14 residues. This CDR3 reads CASSPGVRDSQQYF. The CDR3 region has the DNA TGTGCCAGCAGTCCAGGGGTCCGGGACAGCCAGCAGTACTTC.

This chain links TRBV30 with TRBJ2-1; D is possibly TRBD1 or TRBD2 (5 bases each). The CDR3 consists of 14 residues. V was shortened by 4 bases and J by 5 bases, with 15 bases between the two germline ends. The germline CDR1 and CDR2 sequences are GTSNPN and SVGIG (reference sequence). This CDR3 is CAWNPGTLHNEQFF. CDR3 coding DNA: TGTGCCTGGAACCCCGGGACCCTACACAATGAGCAGTTCTTC.

This clonotype was observed a handful of times. V is TRBV7-3 and J is TRBJ2-3, with a possible D match to TRBD2 (5 bases). The V gene's germline CDR1 is SGHTA and CDR2 FQGTGA. The ends were cut back, 3 bases at V and 1 base at J, with 8 bases in the middle. The CDR3 spans 14 residues. DNA for the CDR3: TGTGCCAGCAGCTTCGACGGGGGCACAGATACGCAGTATTTT. It is translated as CASSFDGGTDTQYF.

The sample holds many counts of this clonotype. This chain joins TRBV2 and TRBJ1-1; 8 bases are a match to TRBD1. The CDR3 is made up of 14 amino acids. J lost 5 bases, V lost 6 bases, and 8 bases had no gene match. Germline V gene sequence: CDR1 SNHLY, CDR2 FYNNEI. The CDR3 here is CASSETGGGTEAFF. Here the CDR3 DNA reads TGTGCCAGCAGCGAAACAGGGGGGGGAACTGAAGCTTTCTTT.

This clonotype has just a few counts. This rearrangement joins TRBV6-1 to TRBJ2-7; 9 positions agree with TRBD1. Germline values: CDR1 MNHNS, CDR2 SASEGT. CDR3 length equals 14 residues. Trimming took 6 bases from V and 2 from J; bases not matched to a gene: 5. The chain's CDR3 is CASRGTGRTYEQYV. CDR3 in DNA: TGTGCCAGCAGAGGGACAGGGAGGACCTACGAGCAGTACGTC.

The chain carries TRBV18 and TRBJ1-4; TRBD1 agrees at 8 bases. The V segment lost 5 bases and the J segment 0 bases; nucleotides outside the gene matches: 8. CDR1 is KGHSH, CDR2 LQKENI, per germline. This CDR3 is built from 17 residues. This CDR3 reads CASSTTTGDATNEKLFF. As DNA, the CDR3 is TGTGCCAGCTCAACAACGACAGGGGATGCAACTAATGAAAAACTGTTTTTT.

With regard to this clonotype: A clone one base away is much larger, so this may be a read error. This chain connects TRBV27 to TRBJ1-5; D is possibly TRBD1 (5 bases). From germline, CDR1 is MNHEY and CDR2 SMNVEV (reference sequence). CDR3 length equals 14 residues. The DNA for the CDR3 is TGTGCCGGCAGTCCCGACGGGGGAAGACAGCCCCAGCATTTT. Protein product: CAGSPDGGRQPQHF.

V gene TRBV30 combines with J gene TRBJ2-6; a possible D gene is TRBD1 (6 bases). The germline V and J ends were trimmed by 4 bases and 0 bases, with 13 bases remaining between them. From germline, CDR1 is GTSNPN and CDR2 SVGIG (reference sequence). The CDR3 is made up of 16 amino acids. The CDR3 nucleotides are TGTGCCTGGATATACAGGGAAGGCTCTGGGGCCAACGTCCTGACTTTC. It codes for CAWIYREGSGANVLTF.

This clonotype was counted many times. J is TRBJ1-3 and V is TRBV20-1, with D maybe TRBD1 (6 bases). Germline V gene lookup returns CDR1 DFQATT and CDR2 SNEGSKA (reference sequence). The V and J ends lost 3 bases and 0 bases respectively, with 9 bases between them. CDR3 length: 14 residues. The CDR3 region is CSARDSSSGNTIYF. The CDR3, as DNA: TGCAGTGCTAGGGACAGCAGCTCTGGAAACACCATATATTTT.

The chain couples TRBV12-3 or TRBV12-4 to TRBJ1-5; the D gene is possibly TRBD1 (6 bases). The CDR3 has 13 residues. The V and J ends lost 7 bases and 4 bases respectively, with 11 bases between them. CDR3 region: CASTGGLNQPQHF. In DNA, the CDR3 is TGTGCCAGCACCGGGGGCCTAAATCAGCCCCAGCATTTT.